This TCR beta chain was profiled in a study of technical replicates of blood from a few donors. The CDR3 has 15 amino acids. Germline V lookup: CDR1 SGHNT, CDR2 YYREEE (reference sequence). J gave up 7 bases and V 4 bases, and 13 bases lay outside the gene matches. Sequenced by immunoSEQ multiplex PCR; TCRdb stores in-frame clones only, minus some. The sample shows approximately 70,000 clones, more than 85% of them seen only once. The rearrangement uses TRBV5-4 and TRBJ1-2; 7 positions agree with TRBD1. The sequence came from a human donor in good health. Some clones in this sample may be carry-over from other donors' samples. The source material was PBMCs. CDR3 coding DNA: TGTGCCAGCAGCCCCAGGGGGATGGTTGGGGTTGGCTACACCTTC. It translates to CASSPRGMVGVGYTF.